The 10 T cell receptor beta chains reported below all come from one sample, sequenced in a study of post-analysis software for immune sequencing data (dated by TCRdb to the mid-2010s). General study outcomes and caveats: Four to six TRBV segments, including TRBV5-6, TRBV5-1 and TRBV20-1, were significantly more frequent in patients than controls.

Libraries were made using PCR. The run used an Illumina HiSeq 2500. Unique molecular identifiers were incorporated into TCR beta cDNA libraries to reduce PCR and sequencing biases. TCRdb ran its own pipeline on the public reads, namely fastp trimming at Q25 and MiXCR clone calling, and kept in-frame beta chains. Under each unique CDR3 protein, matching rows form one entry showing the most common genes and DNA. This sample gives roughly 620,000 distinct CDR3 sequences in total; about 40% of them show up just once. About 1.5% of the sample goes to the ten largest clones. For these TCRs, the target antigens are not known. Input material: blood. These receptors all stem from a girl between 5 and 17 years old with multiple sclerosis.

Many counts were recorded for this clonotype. The DNA for the CDR3 is TGTGCCAGCAGCTGGACTGGGGGCCAACAAGAGACCCAGTACTTC. This encodes CASSWTGGQQETQYF. The genes are TRBV7-3 and TRBJ2-5; TRBD1 is a possible D gene (6 bases). V dropped 4 bases and J dropped 2 bases, with 14 bases sitting between them. CDR1 is SGHTA and CDR2 is FQGTGA in the germline V gene. The CDR3 has 15 residues.

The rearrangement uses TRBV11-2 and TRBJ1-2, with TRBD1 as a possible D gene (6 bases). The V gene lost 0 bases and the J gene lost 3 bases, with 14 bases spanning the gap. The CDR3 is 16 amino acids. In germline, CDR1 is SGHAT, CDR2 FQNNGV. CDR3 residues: CASSLDYGGSDYGYTF. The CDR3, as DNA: TGTGCCAGCAGCTTAGATTACGGGGGCTCGGACTATGGCTACACCTTC.

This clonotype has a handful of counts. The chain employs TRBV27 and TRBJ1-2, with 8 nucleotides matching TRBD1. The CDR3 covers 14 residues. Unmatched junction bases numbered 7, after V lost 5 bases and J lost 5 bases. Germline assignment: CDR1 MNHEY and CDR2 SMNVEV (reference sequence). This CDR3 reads CASSPGQGSYGYTF. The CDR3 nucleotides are TGTGCCAGCAGTCCCGGACAGGGTTCTTATGGCTACACCTTC.

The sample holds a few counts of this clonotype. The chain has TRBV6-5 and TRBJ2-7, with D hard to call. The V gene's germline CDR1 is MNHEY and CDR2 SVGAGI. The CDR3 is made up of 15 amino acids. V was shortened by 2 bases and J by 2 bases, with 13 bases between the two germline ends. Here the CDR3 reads CASSYQSGKAYEQYF. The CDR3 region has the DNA TGTGCCAGCAGTTACCAGTCAGGCAAAGCCTACGAGCAGTACTTC.

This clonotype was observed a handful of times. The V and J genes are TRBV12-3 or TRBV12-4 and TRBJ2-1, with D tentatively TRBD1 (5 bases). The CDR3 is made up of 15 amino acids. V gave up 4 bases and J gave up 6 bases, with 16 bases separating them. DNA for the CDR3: TGTGCCAGCAGTTCTGTTGGTTCCAGGGCCAATGAGCAGTTCTTC. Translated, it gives CASSSVGSRANEQFF.

This CDR3 reads CASRTAEYSTDTQYF. The CDR3 region has the DNA TGTGCCAGCAGGACAGCGGAATATAGCACAGATACGCAGTATTTT. The chain joins TRBV6-2 or TRBV6-3 to TRBJ2-3; either TRBD1 or TRBD2 may fit D (5 bases each). V was trimmed by 6 bases and J by 0 bases, leaving 13 bases between them. Germline CDR1 MNHEY, CDR2 SVGEGT. CDR3 length: 15 amino acids.

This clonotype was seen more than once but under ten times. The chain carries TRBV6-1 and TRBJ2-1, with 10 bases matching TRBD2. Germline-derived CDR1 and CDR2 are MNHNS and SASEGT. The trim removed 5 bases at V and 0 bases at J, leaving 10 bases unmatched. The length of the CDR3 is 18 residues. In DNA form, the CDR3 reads TGTGCCAGCAGTCCCACCGTACTAGCGGGGAGCTCCTACAATGAGCAGTTCTTC. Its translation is CASSPTVLAGSSYNEQFF.

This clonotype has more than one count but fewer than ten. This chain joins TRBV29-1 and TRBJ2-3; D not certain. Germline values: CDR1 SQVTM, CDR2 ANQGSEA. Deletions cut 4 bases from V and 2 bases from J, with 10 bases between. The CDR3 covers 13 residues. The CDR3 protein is CSVAAQHTDTQYF. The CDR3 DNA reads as TGCAGCGTTGCGGCCCAACACACAGATACGCAGTATTTT.

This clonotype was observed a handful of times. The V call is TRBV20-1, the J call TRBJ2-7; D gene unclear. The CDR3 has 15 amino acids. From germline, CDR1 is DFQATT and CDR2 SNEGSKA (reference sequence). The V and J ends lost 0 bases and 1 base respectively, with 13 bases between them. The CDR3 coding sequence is TGCAGTGCTAGAGATCGACGCACTCCTTCCTACGAGCAGTACTTC. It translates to CSARDRRTPSYEQYF.

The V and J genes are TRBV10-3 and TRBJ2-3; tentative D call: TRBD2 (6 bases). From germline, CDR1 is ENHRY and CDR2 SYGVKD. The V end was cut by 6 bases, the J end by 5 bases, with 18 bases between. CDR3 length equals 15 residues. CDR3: CAISFETRGEDTQYF. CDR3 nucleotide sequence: TGTGCCATCAGCTTCGAGACTAGAGGGGAAGATACGCAGTATTTT.